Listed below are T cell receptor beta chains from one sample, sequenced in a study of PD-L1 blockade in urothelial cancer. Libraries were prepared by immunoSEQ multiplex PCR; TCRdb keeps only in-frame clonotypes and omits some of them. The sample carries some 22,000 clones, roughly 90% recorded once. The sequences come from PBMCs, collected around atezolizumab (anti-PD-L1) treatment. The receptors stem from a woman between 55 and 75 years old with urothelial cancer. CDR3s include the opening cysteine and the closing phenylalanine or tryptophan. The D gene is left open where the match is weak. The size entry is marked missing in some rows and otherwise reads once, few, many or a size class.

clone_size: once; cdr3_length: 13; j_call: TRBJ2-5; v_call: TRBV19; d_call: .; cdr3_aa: CASSIRPQETQYF; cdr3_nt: TGTGCCAGTAGTATACGTCCGCAAGAGACCCAGTACTTC
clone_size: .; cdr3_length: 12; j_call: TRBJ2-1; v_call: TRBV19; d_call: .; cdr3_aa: CASSITGKGQFF; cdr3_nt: TGTGCCAGTAGTATAACCGGGAAGGGGCAGTTCTTC
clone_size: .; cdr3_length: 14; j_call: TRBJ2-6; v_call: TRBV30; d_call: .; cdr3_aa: CARGEGSGANVLTF; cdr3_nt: TGTGCCAGGGGGGAGGGCTCTGGGGCCAACGTCCTGACTTTC
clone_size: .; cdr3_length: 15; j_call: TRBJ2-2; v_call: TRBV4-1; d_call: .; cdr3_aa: CASSQEGQGTGELFF; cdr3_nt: TGCGCCAGCAGCCAAGAAGGCCAGGGGACCGGGGAGCTGTTTTTT
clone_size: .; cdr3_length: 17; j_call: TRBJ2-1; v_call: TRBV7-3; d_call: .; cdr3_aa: CASSLGLGTVTYNEQFF; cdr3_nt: TGTGCCAGCAGCTTAGGGTTAGGTACAGTTACCTACAATGAGCAGTTCTTC
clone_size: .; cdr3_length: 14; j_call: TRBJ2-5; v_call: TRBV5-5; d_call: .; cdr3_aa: CASSLGTLGETQYF; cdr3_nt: TGTGCCAGCAGCTTGGGTACACTAGGGGAGACCCAGTACTTC
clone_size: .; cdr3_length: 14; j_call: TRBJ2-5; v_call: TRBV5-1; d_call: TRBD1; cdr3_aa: CASSRRTGQETQYF; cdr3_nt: TGCGCCAGCAGCCGGAGGACAGGCCAAGAGACCCAGTACTTC
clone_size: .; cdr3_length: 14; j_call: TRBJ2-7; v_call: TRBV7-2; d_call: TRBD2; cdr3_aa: CASRPSGPSYEQYF; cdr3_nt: TGTGCCAGCCGCCCTAGCGGTCCTTCCTACGAGCAGTACTTC
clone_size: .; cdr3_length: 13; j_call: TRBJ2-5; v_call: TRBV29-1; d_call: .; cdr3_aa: CSVDQGIEETQYF; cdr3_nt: TGCAGCGTTGACCAGGGTATCGAGGAGACCCAGTACTTC
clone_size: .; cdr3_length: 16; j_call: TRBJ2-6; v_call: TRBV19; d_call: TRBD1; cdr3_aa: CASSRQGAGGANVLTF; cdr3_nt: TGTGCCAGTAGCCGGCAGGGGGCAGGGGGGGCCAACGTCCTGACTTTC
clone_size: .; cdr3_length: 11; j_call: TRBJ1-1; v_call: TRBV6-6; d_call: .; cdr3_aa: CASSPSSEAFF; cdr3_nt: TGTGCCAGCAGCCCCTCGAGTGAAGCTTTCTTT
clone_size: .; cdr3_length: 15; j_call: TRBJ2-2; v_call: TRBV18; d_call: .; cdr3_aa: CASSPDGRITGELFF; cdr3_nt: TGTGCCAGCTCACCAGATGGCAGGATCACCGGGGAGCTGTTTTTT
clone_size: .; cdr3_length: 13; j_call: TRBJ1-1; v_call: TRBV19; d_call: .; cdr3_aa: CASSLYGGTEAFF; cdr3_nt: TGTGCCAGTAGTCTATACGGGGGCACTGAAGCTTTCTTT
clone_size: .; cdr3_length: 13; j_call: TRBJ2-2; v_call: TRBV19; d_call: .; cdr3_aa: CASKRQFTDILFF; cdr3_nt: TGTGCCAGTAAACGCCAGTTCACAGATATTCTGTTTTTT
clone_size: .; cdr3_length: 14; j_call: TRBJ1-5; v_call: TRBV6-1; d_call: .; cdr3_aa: CASKYTQGGQPQHF; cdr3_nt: TGTGCCAGCAAGTACACCCAGGGTGGCCAGCCCCAGCATTTT
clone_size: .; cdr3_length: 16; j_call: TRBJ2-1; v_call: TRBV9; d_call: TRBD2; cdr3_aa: CASSVEGGSSYNEQFF; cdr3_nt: TGTGCCAGCAGCGTAGAGGGCGGGAGCTCCTACAATGAGCAGTTCTTC
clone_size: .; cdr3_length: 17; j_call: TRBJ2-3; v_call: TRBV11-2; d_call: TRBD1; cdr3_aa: CASSLSQLRGQADTQYF; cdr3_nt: TGTGCCAGCAGCCTTTCACAACTCAGGGGGCAGGCAGATACGCAGTATTTT
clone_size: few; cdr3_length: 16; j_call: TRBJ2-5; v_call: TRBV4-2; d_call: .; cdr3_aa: CASSQTALTGPETQYF; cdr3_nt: TGTGCCAGCAGCCAAACAGCATTAACAGGGCCGGAGACCCAGTACTTC
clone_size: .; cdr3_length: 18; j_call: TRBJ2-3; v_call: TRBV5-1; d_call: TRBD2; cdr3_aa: CASSLVGTSGRLTDTQYF; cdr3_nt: TGCGCCAGCAGCTTGGTTGGGACTAGCGGGAGGTTGACAGATACGCAGTATTTT
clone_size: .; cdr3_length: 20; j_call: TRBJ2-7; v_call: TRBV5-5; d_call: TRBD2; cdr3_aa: CASSLGPGLAGPRPTYEQYF; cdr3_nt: TGTGCCAGCAGCTTAGGGCCGGGACTAGCGGGTCCCCGGCCTACCTACGAGCAGTACTTC
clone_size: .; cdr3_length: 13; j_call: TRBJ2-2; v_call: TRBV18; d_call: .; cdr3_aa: CASSPRPTGELFF; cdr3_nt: TGTGCCAGCTCACCACGGCCAACCGGGGAGCTGTTTTTT
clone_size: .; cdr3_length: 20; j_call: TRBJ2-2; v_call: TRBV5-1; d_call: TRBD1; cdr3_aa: CASSLGIRQGGVSNTGELFF; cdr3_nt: TGCGCCAGTAGCTTGGGAATTAGACAGGGGGGTGTCTCGAACACCGGGGAGCTGTTTTTT
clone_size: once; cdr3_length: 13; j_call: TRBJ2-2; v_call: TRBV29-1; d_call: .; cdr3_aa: CSVGQGLTGELFF; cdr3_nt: TGCAGCGTTGGGCAGGGACTGACCGGGGAGCTGTTTTTT
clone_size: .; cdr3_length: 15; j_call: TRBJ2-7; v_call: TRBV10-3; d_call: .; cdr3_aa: CAISLIRDSSYEQYF; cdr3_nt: TGTGCCATCAGCCTAATTCGGGACTCTTCCTACGAGCAGTACTTC
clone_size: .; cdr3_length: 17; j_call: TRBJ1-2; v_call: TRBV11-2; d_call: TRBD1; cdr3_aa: CASSLTRPGTDNYGYTF; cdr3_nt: TGTGCCAGCAGCTTAACTCGCCCCGGGACAGATAACTATGGCTACACCTTC
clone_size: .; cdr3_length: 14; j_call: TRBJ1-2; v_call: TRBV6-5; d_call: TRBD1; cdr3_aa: CASSGKGGAYGYTF; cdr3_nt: TGTGCCAGCAGTGGAAAAGGGGGCGCTTATGGCTACACCTTC
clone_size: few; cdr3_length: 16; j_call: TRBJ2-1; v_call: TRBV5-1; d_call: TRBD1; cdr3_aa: CASSATGTGGQNEQFF; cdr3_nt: TGCGCCAGCAGCGCAACCGGGACAGGGGGCCAAAATGAGCAGTTCTTC